Listed below are T cell receptor beta chains from one sample, sequenced in a study of neurological immune-mediated disorders. MiXCR, run by TCRdb on the 5' RACE reads, gives a single entry per CDR3 protein. The sample carries roughly 98,000 distinct CDR3 sequences, about 13% recorded once. Sequencing used PBMCs. The receptors come from a female donor with HTLV-1-associated myelopathy (HAM/TSP). CDR3s leave out the opening cysteine and the closing phenylalanine or tryptophan. Each record gives: J gene, V gene, CDR3 protein.

j_call: TRBJ2-3; v_call: TRBV6-6; cdr3_aa: ASSDRGAATDTQY
j_call: TRBJ2-7; v_call: TRBV10-2; cdr3_aa: ASSTSGNSYEQY
j_call: TRBJ2-7; v_call: TRBV27; cdr3_aa: ASSFSIEGAGEQY
j_call: TRBJ1-1; v_call: TRBV20-1; cdr3_aa: SASGQGGIAAF
j_call: TRBJ2-2; v_call: TRBV6-5; cdr3_aa: ASRRGSGELF
j_call: TRBJ2-3; v_call: TRBV5-1; cdr3_aa: ASSPAGGRIDTQY
j_call: TRBJ2-3; v_call: TRBV5-1; cdr3_aa: ASSLVASGGITDTQY
j_call: TRBJ2-1; v_call: TRBV5-1; cdr3_aa: ASSLVVGSYNEQF
j_call: TRBJ2-2; v_call: TRBV7-9; cdr3_aa: ASSPSGTGNTGELF
j_call: TRBJ1-5; v_call: TRBV12-3/TRBV12-4; cdr3_aa: ASSQTRNDQPQH
j_call: TRBJ2-7; v_call: TRBV20-1; cdr3_aa: SARDPGQPPGEQY
j_call: TRBJ2-7; v_call: TRBV5-1; cdr3_aa: ASSLEGTGGRNEQY
j_call: TRBJ1-1; v_call: TRBV5-1; cdr3_aa: ASSLTTGTTTEAF
j_call: TRBJ2-3; v_call: TRBV4-1; cdr3_aa: ASSQEGRTGGTDTQY
j_call: TRBJ2-3; v_call: TRBV6-5; cdr3_aa: ATTGTFTDTQY
j_call: TRBJ2-2; v_call: TRBV5-6; cdr3_aa: ASSRDDNANTGELF
j_call: TRBJ2-2; v_call: TRBV29-1; cdr3_aa: SVASSYPTGELF
j_call: TRBJ1-5; v_call: TRBV5-5; cdr3_aa: ASSLGPSHGNQHQH
j_call: TRBJ2-5; v_call: TRBV4-2; cdr3_aa: ASSQDGYGTSAEKTQY
j_call: TRBJ2-2; v_call: TRBV20-1; cdr3_aa: SARQGNTGELF
j_call: TRBJ2-7; v_call: TRBV9; cdr3_aa: ASSAARTGTGLDEQY
j_call: TRBJ2-3; v_call: TRBV20-1; cdr3_aa: SASKRVGGERDTQY
j_call: TRBJ2-1; v_call: TRBV20-1; cdr3_aa: SATGTDSNPNEQF
j_call: TRBJ1-4; v_call: TRBV21-1; cdr3_aa: ASSGVEDREEKLF
j_call: TRBJ2-1; v_call: TRBV20-1; cdr3_aa: SARDRQGNEQF
j_call: TRBJ2-7; v_call: TRBV5-6; cdr3_aa: ASTTSRPGLNHPSSYEQY
j_call: TRBJ2-1; v_call: TRBV7-2; cdr3_aa: ASSLSVAGSENEQF
j_call: TRBJ1-3; v_call: TRBV25-1; cdr3_aa: ASTARAGNTIY
j_call: TRBJ2-1; v_call: TRBV4-1; cdr3_aa: ASSLGGEGQF
j_call: TRBJ2-1; v_call: TRBV4-2; cdr3_aa: ASSPGLADEQF
j_call: TRBJ1-2; v_call: TRBV6-5; cdr3_aa: ASSPGEKYGYT
j_call: TRBJ2-7; v_call: TRBV11-2; cdr3_aa: ASSNGRGYEQY
j_call: TRBJ2-2; v_call: TRBV7-8; cdr3_aa: ASSLALIGQLLKAGELF
j_call: TRBJ1-1; v_call: TRBV5-6; cdr3_aa: ASSLQGVGGEAF
j_call: TRBJ1-2; v_call: TRBV11-2; cdr3_aa: ASSSGTNYGYT
j_call: TRBJ2-1; v_call: TRBV9; cdr3_aa: ASSGTSFNEQF
j_call: TRBJ2-1; v_call: TRBV20-1; cdr3_aa: SARVLRGPTYNEQF
j_call: TRBJ2-1; v_call: TRBV20-1; cdr3_aa: SARDRTSGYNEQF
j_call: TRBJ1-3; v_call: TRBV3-1; cdr3_aa: ASSQDLGGSSGNTIY
j_call: TRBJ1-2; v_call: TRBV6-6; cdr3_aa: ASLQGASGYT
j_call: TRBJ1-4; v_call: TRBV7-2; cdr3_aa: ASSLNRATEKLF
j_call: TRBJ2-1; v_call: TRBV9; cdr3_aa: ASSTAGGPYNEQF
j_call: TRBJ2-6; v_call: TRBV5-1; cdr3_aa: ASSAGTAGANVLT